What follows is one T cell receptor beta chain and its context. The antigen remains unidentified. The repertoire was sequenced with immunoSEQ multiplex PCR; TCRdb's copy has only in-frame clones and lacks some. Among about 57,000 clones, approximately 85% were seen once, and the ten largest hold roughly 18%. These data come from a study of T cell responses to AZD1222 COVID-19 vaccine. Study-wide points: The span of vaccine-associated CD4 TCRs extended across spike, with dominance at 160-218 and 743-854.

The V and J ends lost 7 bases and 3 bases respectively, with 14 bases between them. This CDR3 region has 14 residues. Germline values: CDR1 SGHRS, CDR2 YFSETQ. The material was peripheral blood, obtained on day 0 of AZD1222 vaccination. The rearrangement links TRBV5-1 to TRBJ2-1; possible D gene TRBD1, 5 bases. This TCR was sampled from an adult in good health. CDR3 loop: CASQSTGYYNEQFF. The CDR3 nucleotides read TGCGCCAGCCAGTCCACAGGTTACTACAATGAGCAGTTCTTC.